The 6 T cell receptor beta chains listed next were all sequenced from one sample in a study of cytomegalovirus exposure and HLA in healthy donors (dated by TCRdb to 2017 to 2019). Libraries came from the immunoSEQ multiplex PCR assay. A mixture of 60 forward primers for TCR Vbeta segments and 13 reverse primers for TCR Jbeta segments was used in the multiplex PCR. The source is immuneACCESS, and TCRdb retained only in-frame sequences with V and J called. Part of the clones is not carried over; for the studies checked, unresolved V genes explain less than half of this, and the remainder is unexplained. Across this sample there are about 170,000 clones, with roughly 72% seen only once. Around 7% of the sample lies in the top ten. Material for sequencing was PBMCs. The receptors stem from a man between 40 and 49 years old in good health and CMV-seropositive.

This clone was seen more than once but under ten times. J is TRBJ1-6 and V is TRBV7-8; D gene uncertain. The CDR3 contains 14 residues. Germline V CDR1 and CDR2: SGHVS, FQNEAQ. The ends were cut back, 0 bases at V and 7 bases at J, with 7 bases in the middle. CDR3 sequence: CASSLASGNSPLHF. Here the CDR3 DNA reads TGTGCCAGCAGCTTAGCGTCCGGGAATTCACCCCTCCACTTT.

This clone was seen a handful of times. The chain joins TRBV4-1 to TRBJ2-3; 9 bases map to TRBD2. Germline V gives CDR1 MGHRA, CDR2 YSYEKL. There are 18 residues in the CDR3. Germline trimming cut 1 base from V and 2 bases from J; bases unmatched to any gene: 10. CDR3 in DNA: TGCGCCAGCAGCCAAGCCCCGCCGGGCGGGGGGGACACAGATACGCAGTATTTT. This sequence encodes CASSQAPPGGGDTDTQYF.

The chain combines TRBV7-9 with TRBJ2-3, with 8 positions matching TRBD2. Per germline, CDR1 SEHNR and CDR2 FQNEAQ (reference sequence). This CDR3 region has 13 residues. Trimming took 4 bases from V and 13 from J; bases not matched to a gene: 10. CDR3 loop: CASSSDGGGGKYF. The CDR3 region has the DNA TGTGCCAGCAGCTCCGACGGGGGCGGGGGGAAGTATTTT.

This clone appeared a few times. This chain uses TRBV2 with TRBJ2-5; D gene unclear. Germline CDR1 reads SNHLY; CDR2 reads FYNNEI. The ends were cut back, 3 bases at V and 5 bases at J, with 7 bases in the middle. The CDR3 loop spans 12 amino acids. The CDR3 sequence is CASSELVETQYF. The CDR3 DNA sequence: TGTGCCAGCAGTGAGCTAGTGGAGACCCAGTACTTC.

This clone came up once. The chain uses TRBV5-6 and TRBJ2-2; 10 bases map to TRBD2. The CDR3 extends over 16 amino acids. Germline V gene lookup returns CDR1 SGHDT and CDR2 YYEEEE. V gave up 1 base and J gave up 5 bases; unmatched junction bases: 5. The CDR3 DNA reads TGTGCCAGCAGCTTGCCAGCGGGGGGGCATACCGGGGAGCTGTTTTTT. Protein product: CASSLPAGGHTGELFF.

The V and J genes are TRBV6-1 and TRBJ2-5; the D gene is possibly TRBD2 (6 bases). V dropped 6 bases and J dropped 4 bases, with 15 bases sitting between them. CDR3 length equals 14 residues. The V gene's germline CDR1 is MNHNS and CDR2 SASEGT. The CDR3 is CASSPGLLGETQYF. The CDR3 DNA reads as TGTGCCAGCAGCCCGGGACTCCTGGGAGAGACCCAGTACTTC.